This T cell receptor (beta chain) was captured in a study of Ad26.COV2.S vaccination and SARS-CoV-2 variants. Treatment: some 20 received Ad26.COV2.S at low or high dose, single or two shots; roughly 5 received placebo; per-sample allocation not given. Samples came from day 63 after the first vaccine or placebo injection. In the vaccine, an Ad26 vector expressed the SARS-CoV-2 spike of the Wuhan strain. The CDR3 is made up of 14 amino acids. Germline CDR1 reads SGHTA; CDR2 reads FQGNSA. The V end lost 2 bases, the J end lost 7 bases, and 12 bases lay between the germline ends. Assay: immunoSEQ multiplex PCR; the TCRdb copy retains only in-frame clones and omits some. The sample holds over 400,000 clones; roughly 89% are singletons and the top ten take approximately 2.5%.

Material: peripheral blood, obtained in a trial of Ad26.COV2.S vaccine versus placebo. The chain joins TRBV7-2 to TRBJ2-1, with D tentatively TRBD2 (5 bases). This TCR derives from a person aged 18-65 years who received the Ad26.COV2.S COVID-19 vaccine or a placebo. The CDR3 DNA sequence: TGTGCCAGCAGCTTAATGTCCCGCGGGAATGAGCAGTTCTTC. Encoded protein: CASSLMSRGNEQFF.